One T cell receptor (beta chain) is described in this entry. Its antigen is not identified. This entry is derived from a study of shared clonotypes between healthy human individuals. Measured with immunoSEQ multiplex PCR; TCRdb has only the in-frame clones, and not every one. This table has some 1.1 million clones, approximately 77% appearing once. The CDR3 is made up of 16 amino acids. CDR1 is SGHAT, CDR2 FQNNGV, per germline. Trimming took 8 bases from V and 5 from J, leaving 24 bases between them. Points from the study as a whole: Clonotype sharing among donors was expected to depend on sequencing depth.

Sequences were obtained from memory CD4+ T cells from PBMCs. As to subset: CD45RA-negative fraction. The rearrangement uses TRBV11-2 and TRBJ1-1; perhaps TRBD1 as D (5 bases). This TCR derives from a man in his late teens or twenties in good health. Some clones in this sample may be carry-over from other donors' samples. DNA for the CDR3: TGTGCCAGCTCAGACCCCGGGGCCCGAAAAATGACTGAAGCTTTCTTT. Its translation: CASSDPGARKMTEAFF.